What follows describes a single T cell receptor beta chain. Assay: immunoSEQ multiplex PCR; the TCRdb copy retains only in-frame clones and omits some. The sample holds around 43,000 clones, 89% seen once. The data stem from a study of T cell changes during pregnancy in multiple sclerosis. J lost 2 bases, V lost 1 base, and 6 bases had no gene match. Germline CDR1 reads SGHTA; CDR2 reads FQGNSA. CDR3 length: 16 residues. This specimen consisted of CD4+ T cells from peripheral blood mononuclear cells, obtained in the first trimester of pregnancy. V gene TRBV7-2 combines with J gene TRBJ2-5; 8 bases line up with TRBD1. The receptor was isolated from a female donor with multiple sclerosis, enrolled in a pregnancy study. The CDR3 loop reads CASSLGTRTGQETQYF. In nucleotides, the CDR3 is TGTGCCAGCAGCTTAGGTACCAGGACAGGGCAAGAGACCCAGTACTTC.